These 29 T cell receptor beta chains share one sample of origin, sequenced in a study of control samples from healthy donors and cancer patients. The assay was immunoSEQ multiplex PCR, and TCRdb's table has in-frame clones only and misses some. The table records about 100,000 clones, roughly 88% of them present only once. The sequencing input was blood. These receptors originate from a man between 25 and 39 years old in good health.

The chain has TRBV14 and TRBJ2-7; D is unresolved. The ends were cut back, 1 base at V and 4 bases at J, with 5 bases in the middle. This CDR3 is built from 12 residues. Germline-derived CDR1 and CDR2 are SGHDN and FVKESK. The CDR3 DNA sequence: TGTGCCAGCAGCCAAGTGGCTTACGAGCAGTACTTC. It translates to CASSQVAYEQYF.

This chain links TRBV28 with TRBJ1-1; D is uncertain. CDR1 MDHEN and CDR2 SYDVKM come from the germline V gene. The CDR3 contains 13 residues. Trimming left V 6 bases short and J 1 base short, with 9 bases between. The CDR3 DNA is TGTGCCAGCAGAGATTGGGGGAACACTGAAGCTTTCTTT. Residues: CASRDWGNTEAFF. Full variable domain (outside the CDR3, taken from reference TRBV28 and TRBJ1-1): DVKVTQSSRYLVKRTGEKVFLECVQDMDHENMFWYRQDPGLGLRLIYFSYDVKMKEKGDIPEGYSVSREKKERFSLILESASTNQTSMYLCASRDWGNTEAFFGQGTRLTVV.

The chain is built from TRBV30 and TRBJ2-1; D is uncertain. The CDR3 is made up of 12 amino acids. Germline V gene data show CDR1 as GTSNPN and CDR2 as SVGIG (reference sequence). V gave up 3 bases and J gave up 3 bases, with 6 bases separating them. The DNA of the CDR3 is TGTGCCTGGAGAAGAAACTACAATGAGCAGTTCTTC. It encodes CAWRRNYNEQFF.

This clone was counted once. This chain uses TRBV5-4 with TRBJ2-1, with TRBD2 identical over 10 bases. Germline lookup yields CDR1 SGHNT and CDR2 YYREEE (reference sequence). This CDR3 has 19 amino acids. V shed 0 bases and J 6 bases; nucleotides not matched to a gene: 15. CDR3 residues: CASSLGTVLAGGFGNEQFF. The CDR3, as DNA: TGTGCCAGCAGCTTGGGCACAGTTTTAGCGGGAGGTTTTGGCAATGAGCAGTTCTTC.

The chain couples TRBV30 to TRBJ2-7; TRBD2 agrees at 7 bases. V shed 3 bases and J 0 bases; nucleotides not matched to a gene: 8. Germline CDR1 and CDR2: GTSNPN and SVGIG (reference sequence). CDR3 length: 15 amino acids. The CDR3 here is CAWSSGTTNSYEQYF. The CDR3 region has the DNA TGTGCCTGGAGCTCCGGGACTACCAACTCCTACGAGCAGTACTTC.

This clone showed up just once. This sequence joins TRBV5-1 and TRBJ1-2; 7 nucleotides match TRBD1. The CDR3 contains 13 residues. Losses at the gene ends were 4 bases for V and 2 bases for J; bases not matched to a gene: 2. CDR1 and CDR2 from the germline V gene are SGHRS and YFSETQ. CDR3 protein: CASSPTGNYGYTF. CDR3 nucleotide sequence: TGCGCCAGCAGCCCGACAGGGAACTATGGCTACACCTTC.

This clone was detected only a few times. This chain connects TRBV24-1 to TRBJ1-2; 8 bases are a match to TRBD1. Germline V lookup: CDR1 KGHDR, CDR2 SFDVKD. The trim removed 4 bases at V and 6 bases at J, leaving 6 bases unmatched. The CDR3 is made up of 14 amino acids. This CDR3 is CATSETGTGDGYTF. The DNA for the CDR3 is TGTGCCACCAGTGAAACGGGGACAGGCGATGGCTACACCTTC.

V gene TRBV6-1 combines with J gene TRBJ2-2, with a tentative D call TRBD2 (6 bases). The CDR3 contains 15 residues. V was cut by 0 bases and J by 5 bases, with 10 bases left in between. Germline CDR1 reads MNHNS; CDR2 reads SASEGT. The CDR3 coding sequence is TGTGCCAGCAGTGAAGCTAGCGGAGGAACCGGGGAGCTGTTTTTT. Translating gives CASSEASGGTGELFF.

The rearrangement links TRBV12-2 to TRBJ2-7; TRBD2 is the table's D call and was not checked against the DNA. TRBV12-2 represents a pseudogene. The CDR3 covers 18 residues. CDR3 sequence: CASRLVPTVAESSYEQYF. The DNA of the CDR3 is TGTGCAAGTCGCTTAGTCCCAACGGTGGCGGAGAGCTCCTACGAGCAGTACTTC.

The V and J genes are TRBV30 and TRBJ2-6; weak D call: TRBD2 (5 bases). The CDR3 sequence is 15 residues long. Trimming stripped 3 bases from V and 4 bases from J, with 13 bases between. From germline, CDR1 is GTSNPN and CDR2 SVGIG (reference sequence). This chain's CDR3 is CAWRKRGSGANVLTF. CDR3 in DNA: TGTGCCTGGAGAAAACGGGGTTCCGGGGCCAACGTCCTGACTTTC.

The chain has TRBV7-3 and TRBJ2-3; TRBD2 aligns across 10 bases. The CDR3 extends over 15 amino acids. Per the germline V gene, CDR1 is SGHTA and CDR2 is FQGTGA. V lost 5 bases, J lost 4 bases, and 6 bases stayed unmatched. CDR3 nucleotide sequence: TGTGCCAGCAGCCCCCTAGCGGGGGTGGCAGATACGCAGTATTTT. Translating it yields CASSPLAGVADTQYF. Combining the CDR3 with reference TRBV7-3 and TRBJ2-3 gives the whole variable domain GAGVSQTPSNKVTEKGKYVELRCDPISGHTALYWYRQSLGQGPEFLIYFQGTGAADDSGLPNDRFFAVRPEGSVSTLKIQRTERGDSAVYLCASSPLAGVADTQYFGPGTRLTVL.

The CDR3 sequence is CASSLGTNTEAFF. The CDR3 region has the DNA TGTGCCAGCAGTCTAGGGACCAACACTGAAGCTTTCTTT. The J gene is TRBJ1-1, the V gene TRBV25-1, with D possibly TRBD1 on 5 matching bases. Germline lookup yields CDR1 MGHDK and CDR2 SYGVNS. The length of the CDR3 is 13 residues. Trimming pared 5 bases from V and 2 bases from J, leaving 9 bases between.

The table lists this clone with many counts. The rearrangement joins TRBV11-2 to TRBJ1-2; TRBD1 might be the D (6 bases). The ends were cut back, 1 base at V and 3 bases at J, with 9 bases in the middle. This CDR3 contains 14 residues. The germline V gene has CDR1 SGHAT and CDR2 FQNNGV. CDR3 sequence (DNA): TGTGCCAGCAGCTTAGGGGCAGGGGACTATGGCTACACCTTC. It specifies CASSLGAGDYGYTF.

The chain combines TRBV11-2 with TRBJ2-1; 14 nucleotides agree with TRBD2. The CDR3 is made up of 16 amino acids. Trimming took 5 bases from V and 4 from J; bases not matched to a gene: 4. Germline loops: CDR1 SGHAT, CDR2 FQNNGV. CDR3 region: CASSTGTSGSYNEQFF. Here the CDR3 DNA reads TGTGCCAGCAGCACCGGGACTAGCGGGAGTTACAATGAGCAGTTCTTC.

This sequence joins TRBV27 and TRBJ1-3; D ambiguous. This CDR3 region has 12 residues. Per germline, CDR1 MNHEY and CDR2 SMNVEV (reference sequence). V was cut by 6 bases and J by 0 bases, with 3 bases left in between. This chain's CDR3 is CASRGSGNTIYF. DNA for the CDR3: TGTGCCAGCAGGGGCTCTGGAAACACCATATATTTT.

V gene TRBV7-2 combines with J gene TRBJ2-5; D remains unclear. The CDR3 totals 13 residues. The V gene lost 1 base and the J gene lost 2 bases, with 5 bases spanning the gap. Looked up from germline, CDR1 is SGHTA and CDR2 is FQGNSA. DNA of the CDR3: TGTGCCAGCAGCTTAGAACAGCAAGAGACCCAGTACTTC. This sequence encodes CASSLEQQETQYF.

The sample holds one count of this clone. The J gene is TRBJ2-7, the V gene TRBV6-5; TRBD2 agrees at 8 bases. The junction had 5 bases not matched to a gene; V was cut back by 7 bases and J by 3 bases. The CDR3 has 13 amino acids. From germline, CDR1 is MNHEY and CDR2 SVGAGI. In DNA form, the CDR3 reads TGTGCCAGCAAAGCGGGAGAGCTCTACGAGCAGTACTTC. As protein: CASKAGELYEQYF.

CDR3 sequence: CASSIWGGRETQYF. The CDR3 region has the DNA TGTGCCAGTAGTATATGGGGGGGCAGAGAGACCCAGTACTTC. The chain joins TRBV19 to TRBJ2-5, with D possibly matching TRBD2 (7 bases). Germline CDR1 and CDR2: LNHDA and SQIVND (reference sequence). V was pared by 2 bases and J by 4 bases, with 11 bases between. The CDR3 spans 14 residues.

CDR3 region: CASWTGNGYTF. CDR3 in DNA: TGTGCCAGCTGGACAGGAAATGGCTACACCTTC. This chain joins TRBV6-5 and TRBJ1-2, with 7 bases aligning to TRBD1. From germline, CDR1 is MNHEY and CDR2 SVGAGI. This CDR3 region has 11 residues. Trimming at V came to 8 bases and at J to 6 bases, leaving 3 bases not matched to a gene.

This chain connects TRBV6-6 to TRBJ2-4; no clear D. Germline V gene data show CDR1 as MNHNY and CDR2 as SVGAGI (reference sequence). This CDR3 region has 18 residues. Trimming took off 5 bases at V and 0 bases at J, with 20 bases between the two ends. The CDR3 bases are TGTGCCAGCAGTCCGTATAGACTGCTTTCCCTAGCCAAAAACATTCAGTACTTC. Translated: CASSPYRLLSLAKNIQYF.

This chain links TRBV30 with TRBJ1-5, with TRBD1 as a possible D gene (6 bases). CDR1 and CDR2 from the germline V gene are GTSNPN and SVGIG (reference sequence). CDR3 length: 13 amino acids. Trimming shortened V by 2 bases and J by 7 bases, and 12 bases separated the two germline ends. Here the CDR3 DNA reads TGTGCCTGGAGTTCGGGGGGCGTCCAGCCCCAGCATTTT. Translated, it gives CAWSSGGVQPQHF. The full variable domain, with the rest looked up from reference TRBV30 and TRBJ1-5, is SQTIHQWPATLVQPVGSPLSLECTVEGTSNPNLYWYRQAAGRGLQLLFYSVGIGQISSEVPQNLSASRPQDRQFILSSKKLLLSDSGFYLCAWSSGGVQPQHFGDGTRLSIL.

The gene calls are TRBV10-3 and TRBJ2-2; D possibly corresponds to TRBD2 (7 bases). CDR3 length: 15 amino acids. CDR1 is ENHRY, CDR2 SYGVKD, per germline. The V end was cut by 4 bases, the J end by 2 bases, with 11 bases between. The CDR3 reads CAISGGGDNTGELFF. CDR3 DNA: TGTGCCATCAGTGGAGGGGGGGATAACACCGGGGAGCTGTTTTTT.

J is TRBJ2-7 and V is TRBV7-6, with no clear D. Germline V lookup: CDR1 SGHVS, CDR2 FNYEAQ. The CDR3 extends over 12 amino acids. The V end lost 5 bases, the J end lost 2 bases, and 7 bases lay between the germline ends. The CDR3 nucleotides read TGTGCCAGCAGCACCGTTACCTACGAGCAGTACTTC. Protein product: CASSTVTYEQYF.

The chain carries TRBV11-1 and TRBJ1-1; TRBD1 is a possible D gene (5 bases). CDR1 is SGHAT, CDR2 FQDESV, per germline (reference sequence). This CDR3 spans 15 amino acids. Trimming removed 1 base from V and 6 bases from J, with 15 bases in between. CDR3 DNA sequence: TGTGCCAGCAGCTTAGGTCCAGGGAGGATCGCTGAAGCTTTCTTT. This encodes CASSLGPGRIAEAFF.

The chain carries TRBV13 and TRBJ1-6; D is unclear. The CDR3 extends over 12 amino acids. With 3 bases removed from V and 10 bases from J, the gap between germline ends came to 7 bases. Germline V gene sequence: CDR1 PRHDT, CDR2 FYEKMQ (reference sequence). CDR3 sequence reads: CASSFTESPLHF. CDR3 DNA: TGTGCCAGCAGCTTCACTGAGTCACCCCTCCACTTT.

The rearrangement joins TRBV7-6 to TRBJ2-5, with unresolved D. Germline loops: CDR1 SGHVS, CDR2 FNYEAQ. The CDR3 extends over 14 amino acids. V lost 1 base and J 1 base, leaving 7 bases between the germline ends. The CDR3 spells CASSLVSVQETQYF. The DNA of the CDR3 is TGTGCCAGCAGCTTAGTCTCCGTCCAAGAGACCCAGTACTTC.

The chain combines TRBV28 with TRBJ2-5; 8 bases map to TRBD1. CDR3 length: 15 amino acids. CDR1 and CDR2 (germline): MDHEN, SYDVKM. The trim removed 6 bases at V and 0 bases at J, leaving 6 bases unmatched. CDR3 in amino acids: CASRGTGGDQETQYF. CDR3 coding DNA: TGTGCCAGCAGGGGGACAGGAGGGGACCAAGAGACCCAGTACTTC.

The rearrangement joins TRBV30 to TRBJ1-2; D is unresolved. The V end lost 1 base, the J end lost 8 bases, and 11 bases lay between the germline ends. The CDR3 consists of 12 residues. The germline gives CDR1 GTSNPN, CDR2 SVGIG (reference sequence). Here the CDR3 reads CAWSGVGSGYTF. Here the CDR3 DNA reads TGTGCCTGGAGTGGGGTCGGTTCCGGCTACACCTTC.

This sequence joins TRBV19 and TRBJ2-5; possible D gene TRBD2, 6 bases. V lost 7 bases and J lost 1, with 13 bases in between. CDR3 length: 14 amino acids. Germline V lookup: CDR1 LNHDA, CDR2 SQIVND (reference sequence). The CDR3 DNA sequence: TGTGCCAGTAAGCCGGGACTCACCCAAGAGACCCAGTACTTC. It encodes CASKPGLTQETQYF.